These T cell receptor beta chains were read from a single sample in a study of neoadjuvant anti-PD-1 for oral cavity cancer. Assay used: immunoSEQ multiplex PCR; TCRdb lists only in-frame clones, some missing. The sample has 30,000 to 40,000 clones, around nine tenths seen once. The specimen was PBMCs, collected before nivolumab (anti-PD-1) treatment. The receptors originated from a person between 40 and 80 years old with oral cavity squamous cell carcinoma. CDR3s include the opening cysteine and the closing phenylalanine or tryptophan. A D gene is named only where the DNA matches it firmly. Clone size is not always given. Where it is, it says once, few, many or a class for expanded clones.

few	TRBD1	TRBJ2-2	TRBV2	TGTGCCAGCAGTACCGACAGGGCAATGAACACCGGGGAGCTGTTTTTT	CASSTDRAMNTGELFF
-	-	TRBJ1-3	TRBV6-5	TGTGCCAGCAGTTACTCGGGGGAAGCTGGAAACACCATATATTTT	CASSYSGEAGNTIYF
-	TRBD2	TRBJ2-1	TRBV11-2	TGTGCCAGCAGCCTAGCGGGAAGATACAATGAGCAGTTCTTC	CASSLAGRYNEQFF
few	-	TRBJ1-3	TRBV29-1	TGCAGCGTTGATCAGACAGGAGGAAACACCATATATTTT	CSVDQTGGNTIYF
-	-	TRBJ1-6	TRBV7-2	TGTGCCAGCAGCTCAGACGGGAGCTCCTATAATTCACCCCTCCACTTT	CASSSDGSSYNSPLHF
few	-	TRBJ2-2	TRBV4-3	TGCGCCAGCAGCCAAGAGGGCGGGGACGGGGAGCTGTTTTTT	CASSQEGGDGELFF
-	-	TRBJ1-2	TRBV14	TGTGCCAGCAGTCCAGCGCAAATCTATGGCTACACCTTC	CASSPAQIYGYTF
-	-	TRBJ1-1	TRBV7-2	TGTGCCAGCATTAGGGGGGGCAGGGAGTCCATGAACACTGAAGCTTTCTTT	CASIRGGRESMNTEAFF
-	-	TRBJ1-1	TRBV2	TGTGCCAGCAGTAGAGACAGTAACACTGAAGCTTTCTTT	CASSRDSNTEAFF
once	TRBD2	TRBJ2-1	TRBV7-2	TGTGCCAGCAGCTTAAGCGGGGGGGCCTTTAATGAGCAGTTCTTC	CASSLSGGAFNEQFF
-	TRBD1	TRBJ1-5	TRBV4-3	TGCGCCAGCAGCCCTCGGACAGGGATGCATCAGCCCCAGCATTTT	CASSPRTGMHQPQHF
-	-	TRBJ2-7	TRBV2	TGTGCCAGCAGATTGACCGCTTACGAGCAGTACTTC	CASRLTAYEQYF
-	-	TRBJ1-4	TRBV6-6	TGTGCCAGCAGTTACTCAGGGGGAAGAAATGAAAAACTGTTTTTT	CASSYSGGRNEKLFF
once	-	TRBJ1-1	TRBV5-4	TGTGCCAGCAGCTTCGGGGGCACTGAAGCTTTCTTT	CASSFGGTEAFF
-	TRBD1	TRBJ1-2	TRBV5-6	TGTGCCAGCAGCCACGGGACAGGAGGGATTAACTATGGCTACACCTTC	CASSHGTGGINYGYTF
-	-	TRBJ2-2	TRBV9	TGTGCCAGCAGCGTTTGGGAAGGGACGAGCGGGGAGCTGTTTTTT	CASSVWEGTSGELFF
-	-	TRBJ1-3	TRBV9	TGTGCCAGCAGCGTTGGGCAGGGCCCAAACACCATATATTTT	CASSVGQGPNTIYF
-	-	TRBJ1-1	TRBV30	TGTGCCTGGAGTGGGGGTAGGGGAACTGAAGCTTTCTTT	CAWSGGRGTEAFF
-	-	TRBJ2-2	TRBV5-1	TGCGCCAGCAGCTTGACCGGACAGCCGAACACCGGGGAGCTGTTTTTT	CASSLTGQPNTGELFF
-	TRBD1	TRBJ2-3	TRBV6-6	TGTGCCAGCAGTGGGACAGGTCCCGCAGATACGCAGTATTTT	CASSGTGPADTQYF
few	TRBD2	TRBJ2-2	TRBV10-2	TGCGCCAGCAGTCTTACAGTGGGAGGGCGGGAGCTGTTTTTT	CASSLTVGGRELFF
-	-	TRBJ2-2	TRBV25-1	TGTGCCAGCAGTGCCCCCGGCAGGTCGAACACCGGGGAGCTGTTTTTT	CASSAPGRSNTGELFF
-	TRBD1	TRBJ1-2	TRBV11-2	TGTGCCAGCAGCTTATCCTCCGGGACAGCCTATGGCTACACCTTC	CASSLSSGTAYGYTF
-	-	TRBJ1-1	TRBV11-2	TGTGCCAGCAGCTTGGGGGTGGGTTGGACTGAAGCTTTCTTT	CASSLGVGWTEAFF
-	-	TRBJ2-1	TRBV7-2	TGTGCCAGCAGCTTCCGTAGCGGTTTGGTCAATGAGCAGTTCTTC	CASSFRSGLVNEQFF
-	-	TRBJ2-5	TRBV6-6	TGTGCCAGCAGTTACTCGACCGGGACCCAAGAGACCCAGTACTTC	CASSYSTGTQETQYF
-	-	TRBJ1-2	TRBV7-2	TGTGCCAGCAGCTTATCGCCCGGGAATGGCTACACCTTC	CASSLSPGNGYTF
-	TRBD2	TRBJ2-3	TRBV5-3	TGTGCCAGAAGCCGTCCGGGACTACCCACAGATACGCAGTATTTT	CARSRPGLPTDTQYF